This is a list of T cell receptor beta chains from one sample in a study of blood T cell repertoires in COVID-19. Sequencing was performed with immunoSEQ multiplex PCR; in TCRdb, only in-frame clones are kept and a portion is missing. This table holds roughly 60,000 clones, 82% found once. Source material: peripheral blood. The receptors were sampled from a man aged 60 to 75 with acute or convalescent COVID-19. CDR3s leave out the opening cysteine and the closing phenylalanine or tryptophan. Rows may omit the clone size; those that give it use once, few, many or a size class.

TRBV11-2	TRBJ1-2	once	ASSSGVQGYGYT
TRBV28	TRBJ1-2	once	ASSLGPTNYGYT
TRBV10-3	TRBJ1-2	.	AISESEIDRDMTVYT
TRBV7-2	TRBJ1-2	.	ASSLVAPFGQRMVGYT
TRBV6-1	TRBJ2-7	few	ASSEALAGYEQY
TRBV10-3	TRBJ2-2	.	AISDPIVGELF
TRBV7-6	TRBJ1-2	once	ASSTTPNYGYT
TRBV13	TRBJ2-2	few	ASSPPTRTGELF
TRBV4-1	TRBJ1-4	.	ASSPVTGVEKLF
TRBV2	TRBJ2-2	.	ASRDGTGVTGELF
TRBV13	TRBJ2-7	.	ASSFSLYEQY
TRBV7-9	TRBJ1-1	.	ASSSAGYTEAF
TRBV5-6	TRBJ1-1	.	ASSLAGQGREAF
TRBV19	TRBJ1-1	.	ASSRQGEGPTEAF
TRBV24-1	TRBJ1-2	.	ATSEGGDGYT
TRBV29-1	TRBJ2-3	.	SARGQTSTDTQY
TRBV9	TRBJ2-5	.	ASSAQGVQETQY
TRBV7-9	TRBJ1-2	.	ASSSEAGGGYGYT